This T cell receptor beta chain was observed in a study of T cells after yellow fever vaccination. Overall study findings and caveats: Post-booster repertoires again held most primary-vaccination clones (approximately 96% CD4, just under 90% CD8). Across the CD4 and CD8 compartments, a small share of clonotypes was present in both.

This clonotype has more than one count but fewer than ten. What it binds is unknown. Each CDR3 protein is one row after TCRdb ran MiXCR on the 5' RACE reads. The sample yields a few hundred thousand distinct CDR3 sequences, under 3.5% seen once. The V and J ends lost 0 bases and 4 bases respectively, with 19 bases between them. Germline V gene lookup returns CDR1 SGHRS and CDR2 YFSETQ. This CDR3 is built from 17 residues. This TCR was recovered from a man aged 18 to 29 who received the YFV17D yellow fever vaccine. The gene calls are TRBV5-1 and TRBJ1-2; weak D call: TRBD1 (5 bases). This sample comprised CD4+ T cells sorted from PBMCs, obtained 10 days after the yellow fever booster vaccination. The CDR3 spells CASSLEPSRVPTYGYTF. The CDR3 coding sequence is TGCGCCAGCAGCTTGGAACCATCCAGGGTACCGACCTATGGCTACACCTTC.